These 11 T cell receptor beta chains were all obtained from the same sample, sequenced in a study of a mutant IDH1 vaccine in newly diagnosed glioma. Described time point: week 47, end of study. The vaccine gave 300 ug of a 20-mer mutant IDH1 peptide subcutaneously per dose. Profiled with immunoSEQ multiplex PCR; TCRdb holds only in-frame clones, not every one. Among under 45,000 clones, roughly 82% were seen once, and the ten largest hold about 17%. The antigens of these receptors remain unknown. The sample here was PBMCs, taken from a glioma patient whose treatment included an IDH1 peptide vaccine. Receptor source: a man in his late teens or twenties with glioma. Some clones in this sample may be carry-over from other donors' samples.

This rearrangement joins TRBV4-2 to TRBJ1-2, with TRBD1 matching 7 bases. J was trimmed by 14 bases and V by 0 bases; bases with no gene match: 9. The germline CDR1 and CDR2 sequences are LGHNA and YNFKEQ. This CDR3 has 13 amino acids. The CDR3 sequence: CASSQDRETGRTF. The CDR3 coding sequence is TGTGCCAGCAGCCAAGACCGGGAGACAGGGAGGACCTTC.

The rearrangement links TRBV15 to TRBJ2-2, with 10 bases that match TRBD1. V gave up 3 bases and J gave up 4 bases; unmatched junction bases: 5. The V gene's germline CDR1 is LNHNV and CDR2 YYDKDF (reference sequence). This CDR3 contains 16 residues. The CDR3 DNA sequence: TGTGCCACCAGCAGCCGGGACAGGGGTCTCACCGGGGAGCTGTTTTTT. Its protein is CATSSRDRGLTGELFF.

The chain recombines TRBV7-9 with TRBJ2-1, with TRBD2 matching over 12 bases. The junction had 16 bases not matched to a gene; V was cut back by 6 bases and J by 10 bases. The germline gives CDR1 SEHNR, CDR2 FQNEAQ (reference sequence). The CDR3 runs 17 residues. The CDR3 region is CASSHATGLAGQVEQFF. As DNA, the CDR3 is TGTGCCAGCAGTCATGCTACGGGACTAGCGGGCCAAGTAGAGCAGTTCTTC.

The J gene is TRBJ1-2, the V gene TRBV27; TRBD1 agrees at 9 bases. CDR1 is MNHEY and CDR2 is SMNVEV in the germline V gene (reference sequence). J lost 2 bases, V lost 2 bases, and 9 bases had no gene match. The CDR3 runs 17 residues. The DNA for the CDR3 is TGTGCCAGCAGTTTAGAAGGGACAGGGATTGGGAACTATGGCTACACCTTC. It codes for CASSLEGTGIGNYGYTF.

The chain recombines TRBV18 with TRBJ1-5; weak D call: TRBD1 (5 bases). The CDR3 runs to 17 residues. Germline-derived CDR1 and CDR2 are KGHSH and LQKENI. V lost 1 base, J lost 5 bases, and 18 bases lay in between. The CDR3 here is CASSPRNGGEADQPQHF. As DNA, the CDR3 is TGTGCCAGCTCACCACGTAATGGAGGGGAGGCAGATCAGCCCCAGCATTTT.

The rearrangement links TRBV30 to TRBJ2-3; D gene uncertain. The CDR3 runs to 11 residues. In germline, CDR1 is GTSNPN, CDR2 SVGIG (reference sequence). The V gene lost 0 bases and the J gene lost 6 bases, with 4 bases spanning the gap. The DNA of the CDR3 is TGTGCCTGGAGTGTATACGATACGCAGTATTTT. This encodes CAWSVYDTQYF. The whole variable domain, filled in from reference TRBV30 and TRBJ2-3, reads SQTIHQWPATLVQPVGSPLSLECTVEGTSNPNLYWYRQAAGRGLQLLFYSVGIGQISSEVPQNLSASRPQDRQFILSSKKLLLSDSGFYLCAWSVYDTQYFGPGTRLTVL.

CDR3 coding DNA: TGTGCCAGCAGCTTAAGGACTAGCGGGAGTTTCTACGAGCAGTACTTC. Translating gives CASSLRTSGSFYEQYF. The genes are TRBV7-2 and TRBJ2-7, with TRBD2 matching 13 bases. Per germline, CDR1 SGHTA and CDR2 FQGNSA. The CDR3 is made up of 16 amino acids. The trim removed 2 bases at V and 3 bases at J, leaving 4 bases unmatched. The full variable domain, rest sourced from reference TRBV7-2 and TRBJ2-7, is GAGVSQSPSNKVTEKGKDVELRCDPISGHTALYWYRQSLGQGLEFLIYFQGNSAPDKSGLPSDRFSAERTGGSVSTLTIQRTQQEDSAVYLCASSLRTSGSFYEQYFGPGTRLTVT.

CDR3 coding DNA: TGCGCCAGCAGCCAAGAAGCGGGGGGGCCCGGGGAGCTGTTTTTT. The encoded protein is CASSQEAGGPGELFF. The chain employs TRBV4-3 and TRBJ2-2, with TRBD2 identical over 10 bases. The V gene's germline CDR1 is LGHNA and CDR2 YSLEER. The CDR3 contains 15 residues. Trimming at V came to 0 bases and at J to 6 bases, leaving 1 base not matched to a gene.

This rearrangement joins TRBV18 to TRBJ1-1, with 8 bases that match TRBD1. The germline V gene has CDR1 KGHSH and CDR2 LQKENI. The CDR3 sequence is 13 residues long. V lost 3 bases to trimming and J lost 11 bases; unmatched junction nucleotides: 8. CDR3 residues: CASSPIGQGGAFF. The CDR3 bases are TGTGCCAGCTCACCCATTGGACAGGGTGGCGCTTTCTTT.

This clone was observed a handful of times. V is TRBV9 and J is TRBJ1-1, with D possibly TRBD1 on 5 matching bases. CDR1 is SGDLS, CDR2 YYNGEE, per germline. Deletions cut 6 bases from V and 5 bases from J, with 14 bases between. The CDR3 contains 13 residues. The CDR3 sequence is CASTRALGTEAFF. CDR3 sequence (DNA): TGTGCCAGCACCAGGGCCTTAGGGACTGAAGCTTTCTTT.

The CDR3 sequence: CASSYSGTGAIVTF. In DNA, the CDR3 is TGTGCCAGCAGTTACTCCGGGACAGGGGCAATAGTCACCTTC. The chain couples TRBV6-5 to TRBJ1-2; 10 bases match TRBD1. This CDR3 has 14 residues. Germline loops: CDR1 MNHEY, CDR2 SVGAGI. J was trimmed by 13 bases and V by 0 bases; bases with no gene match: 8.